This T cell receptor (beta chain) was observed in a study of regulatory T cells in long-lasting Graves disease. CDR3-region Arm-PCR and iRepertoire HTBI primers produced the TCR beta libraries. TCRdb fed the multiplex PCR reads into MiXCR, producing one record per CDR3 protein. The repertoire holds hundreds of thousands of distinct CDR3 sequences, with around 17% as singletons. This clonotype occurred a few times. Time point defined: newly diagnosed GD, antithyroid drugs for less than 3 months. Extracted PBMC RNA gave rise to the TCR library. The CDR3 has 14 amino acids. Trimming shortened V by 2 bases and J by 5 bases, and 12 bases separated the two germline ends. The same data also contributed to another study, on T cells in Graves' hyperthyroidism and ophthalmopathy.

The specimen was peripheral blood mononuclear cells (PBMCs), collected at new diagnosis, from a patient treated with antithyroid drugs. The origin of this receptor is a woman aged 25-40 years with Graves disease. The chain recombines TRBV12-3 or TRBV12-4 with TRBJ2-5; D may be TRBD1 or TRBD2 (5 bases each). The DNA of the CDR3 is TGTGCCAGCAGTTTAAAAACAGGAGGTGAGACCCAGTACTTC. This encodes CASSLKTGGETQYF.